Listed here are 10 T cell receptor beta chains from one sample, sequenced in a study of blood T cell repertoires in COVID-19. Measured with immunoSEQ multiplex PCR; TCRdb has only the in-frame clones, and not every one. Altogether some 77,000 clones are present, 70% to 85% being singletons, with the ten largest covering 1.8%. The sequenced material came from peripheral blood. These receptors were collected from a woman aged 60 to 75 with acute or convalescent COVID-19.

V is TRBV29-1 and J is TRBJ1-2, with D possibly being TRBD1 (6 bases). The CDR3 length is 13 residues. The germline gives CDR1 SQVTM, CDR2 ANQGSEA. Between the trimmed V and J ends, which lost 7 bases and 2 bases, there was a span of 14 bases. The CDR3: CSAIDRTNYGYTF. As DNA, the CDR3 is TGCAGCGCCATTGACAGGACGAACTATGGCTACACCTTC.

The V gene is TRBV5-6, the J gene TRBJ2-1; the match to TRBD2 covers 7 bases. V shed 4 bases and J 0 bases; nucleotides not matched to a gene: 1. Germline loops: CDR1 SGHDT, CDR2 YYEEEE. There are 14 residues in the CDR3. The CDR3 here is CASSRGSSYNEQFF. The CDR3 coding sequence is TGTGCCAGCAGCCGCGGGAGCTCCTACAATGAGCAGTTCTTC.

The chain recombines TRBV18 with TRBJ2-7; 9 bases are a match to TRBD1. Trimming removed 6 bases from V and 1 base from J; junction bases left unmatched: 4. The V gene's germline CDR1 is KGHSH and CDR2 LQKENI. The CDR3 consists of 14 residues. The CDR3 nucleotides are TGTGCCAGCTCCCCGGGACAGGGATCCTACGAGCAGTACTTC. This translates into CASSPGQGSYEQYF.

V and J are TRBV30 and TRBJ1-2, with a possible D match to TRBD1 (5 bases). Looked up from germline, CDR1 is GTSNPN and CDR2 is SVGIG (reference sequence). V dropped 2 bases and J dropped 8 bases, with 18 bases sitting between them. The CDR3 has 14 residues. As DNA, the CDR3 is TGTGCCTGGAGTACAACGTCGACAGTGGGCGGCTACACCTTC. Translated: CAWSTTSTVGGYTF.

This clone has just a few counts. The genes are TRBV7-2 and TRBJ2-7, with 12 bases that match TRBD2. The CDR3 contains 15 residues. V gave up 4 bases and J gave up 4 bases; unmatched junction bases: 5. Looked up from germline, CDR1 is SGHTA and CDR2 is FQGNSA. The CDR3 DNA follows: TGTGCCAGCAGCTACGGGACTAGCGGGTTTTACGAGCAGTACTTC. Protein sequence: CASSYGTSGFYEQYF.

V is TRBV7-3 and J is TRBJ2-2; TRBD2 aligns across 8 bases. CDR1 is SGHTA and CDR2 is FQGTGA in the germline V gene. The CDR3 runs to 15 residues. After removal of 5 bases from V and 1 base from J, the junction contained 3 bases not matched to a gene. CDR3 in DNA: TGTGCCAGCAGCCCAGGGACTAGGAACACCGGGGAGCTGTTTTTT. It yields the protein CASSPGTRNTGELFF.

The chain combines TRBV19 with TRBJ2-2; 9 nucleotides line up with TRBD1. Germline CDR1 is LNHDA and CDR2 is SQIVND (reference sequence). The CDR3 totals 18 residues. The V gene end was trimmed by 1 base and the J gene end by 1 base; junction bases not matched to a gene: 7. CDR3 residues: CASSIAGTGIVNTGELFF. The CDR3 region has the DNA TGTGCCAGTAGTATAGCAGGGACAGGGATCGTGAACACCGGGGAGCTGTTTTTT.

The chain is built from TRBV28 and TRBJ1-1; D is possibly TRBD1 (6 bases). The CDR3 totals 14 residues. V was clipped by 6 bases and J by 1 base, with 12 bases between them. CDR1 is MDHEN, CDR2 SYDVKM, per germline. The chain's CDR3 is CASSALGGNTEAFF. The DNA of the CDR3 is TGTGCCAGCAGCGCACTAGGGGGGAACACTGAAGCTTTCTTT.

The V call is TRBV5-4, the J call TRBJ2-7; TRBD1 matches 7 bases. Germline CDR1 reads SGHNT; CDR2 reads YYREEE (reference sequence). The CDR3 length is 13 residues. V gave up 5 bases and J gave up 3 bases; unmatched junction bases: 5. The CDR3: CASRRGTDYEQYF. CDR3 DNA: TGTGCCAGCAGACGAGGGACAGACTACGAGCAGTACTTC. Variable domain in full (rest from reference TRBV5-4 and TRBJ2-7): ETGVTQSPTHLIKTRGQQVTLRCSSQSGHNTVSWYQQALGQGPQFIFQYYREEENGRGNFPPRFSGLQFPNYSSELNVNALELDDSALYLCASRRGTDYEQYFGPGTRLTVT.

V and J are TRBV4-1 and TRBJ1-4; a possible D gene is TRBD1 (5 bases). Germline V gene data show CDR1 as MGHRA and CDR2 as YSYEKL. The V end was cut by 0 bases, the J end by 3 bases, with 14 bases between. The CDR3 extends over 17 amino acids. The CDR3 loop reads CASSQELRWDSNEKLFF. The CDR3, as DNA: TGCGCCAGCAGCCAAGAGTTGAGATGGGACTCTAATGAAAAACTGTTTTTT.